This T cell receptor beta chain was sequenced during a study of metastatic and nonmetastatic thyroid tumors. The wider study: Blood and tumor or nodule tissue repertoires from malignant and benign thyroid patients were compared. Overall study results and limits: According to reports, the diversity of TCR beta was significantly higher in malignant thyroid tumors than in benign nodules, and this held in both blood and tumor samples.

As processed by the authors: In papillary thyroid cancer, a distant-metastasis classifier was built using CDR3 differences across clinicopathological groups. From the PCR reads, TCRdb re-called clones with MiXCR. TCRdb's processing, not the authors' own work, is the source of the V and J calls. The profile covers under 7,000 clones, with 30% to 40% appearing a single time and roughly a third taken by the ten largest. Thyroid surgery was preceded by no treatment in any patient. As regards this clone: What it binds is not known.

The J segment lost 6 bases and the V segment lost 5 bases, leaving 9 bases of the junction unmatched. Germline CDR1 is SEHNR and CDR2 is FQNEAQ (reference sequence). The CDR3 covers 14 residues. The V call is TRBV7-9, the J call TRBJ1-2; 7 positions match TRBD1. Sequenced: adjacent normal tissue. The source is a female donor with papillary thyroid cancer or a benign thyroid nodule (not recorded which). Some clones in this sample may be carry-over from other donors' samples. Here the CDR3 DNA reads TGTGCCAGCAGCCAAAGACAGGGACTTAATGGCTACACCTTC. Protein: CASSQRQGLNGYTF.